The clone carrying this T cell receptor (beta chain) was counted many times. These data come from a study of blood T cell repertoires in COVID-19. Produced via immunoSEQ multiplex PCR; TCRdb's table is partial and in-frame only. Of approximately 120,000 clones in the sample, over 60% are singletons; the top ten hold 37%. Germline assignment: CDR1 DFQATT and CDR2 SNEGSKA (reference sequence). This CDR3 comprises 14 residues. The V and J ends lost 3 bases and 1 base respectively, with 12 bases between them. The clonotype originates from a man aged 40-55 years with active or convalescent COVID-19. The gene calls are TRBV20-1 and TRBJ2-5; the D gene is possibly TRBD1 (7 bases). The sequenced sample was peripheral blood. CDR3 sequence reads: CSASRQGGQETQYF. CDR3 in DNA: TGCAGTGCTAGTCGCCAGGGGGGCCAAGAGACCCAGTACTTC.